Below are 5 T cell receptor beta chains sequenced from a single sample in a study of CD8+ T cells in alopecia areata. Sample treatment: oral pan-JAK inhibitor, 5-10 mg twice daily. Sequencing relied on a cDNA template that was reverse transcribed from extracted RNA. Only in-frame clones appear in the TCRdb table, and some are missing; sequencing was by immunoSEQ multiplex PCR. The sample has tens of thousands of clones; about two thirds are singletons. This material consisted of CD8+ T cells sorted from blood, taken at week 4, from a patient treated with tofacitinib. All receptors derive from a human donor with alopecia areata.

V is TRBV30 and J is TRBJ2-3; D is possibly TRBD2 (5 bases). The ends were cut back, 0 bases at V and 5 bases at J, with 6 bases in the middle. Germline CDR1 and CDR2: GTSNPN and SVGIG (reference sequence). The length of the CDR3 is 12 residues. The CDR3 region has the DNA TGTGCCTGGAGTGTCGGGGAAGATACGCAGTATTTT. This encodes CAWSVGEDTQYF.

The V and J genes are TRBV4-3 and TRBJ2-4; TRBD1 matches 7 bases. The CDR3 covers 17 residues. V lost 2 bases to trimming and J lost 7 bases; unmatched junction nucleotides: 14. The germline V gene encodes CDR1 LGHNA and CDR2 YSLEER. CDR3 DNA sequence: TGCGCCAGCAGCCAACGAAGGGACAGTGGAAGGACTAACATTCAGTACTTC. It is translated as CASSQRRDSGRTNIQYF.

The gene calls are TRBV29-1 and TRBJ2-1, with D hard to call. There are 14 residues in the CDR3. The germline V gene encodes CDR1 SQVTM and CDR2 ANQGSEA. V was shortened by 8 bases and J by 1 base, with 15 bases between the two germline ends. The CDR3 reads CSTRPKESYNEQFF. CDR3 sequence (DNA): TGCAGCACCCGACCCAAGGAATCCTACAATGAGCAGTTCTTC.

About this clone: Other DNA sequences within the sample encode an identical CDR3. V is TRBV30 and J is TRBJ1-1; D unclear. This CDR3 spans 12 amino acids. Germline values: CDR1 GTSNPN, CDR2 SVGIG (reference sequence). Trimming stripped 3 bases from V and 2 bases from J, with 7 bases between. The CDR3 spells CAWRRSNTEAFF. The DNA of the CDR3 is TGTGCCTGGAGAAGGAGTAACACTGAAGCTTTCTTT.

The V and J genes are TRBV30 and TRBJ1-2; a weak D match, TRBD1 (5 bases). V dropped 0 bases and J dropped 7 bases, with 12 bases sitting between them. CDR1 and CDR2 from the germline V gene are GTSNPN and SVGIG (reference sequence). The CDR3 length is 13 residues. The CDR3 bases are TGTGCCTGGAGTGTAGGCAGGGCTAGTGGCTACACCTTC. Its translation: CAWSVGRASGYTF.